Listed here are 5 T cell receptor beta chains from one sample, sequenced in a study of blood T cell repertoires in COVID-19. Produced via immunoSEQ multiplex PCR; TCRdb's table is partial and in-frame only. The sample shows over 95,000 clones, 85% of them seen only once. Sequences were obtained from peripheral blood. The receptors come from a human donor in a cohort sampled during active COVID-19.

This clone showed up just a few times. The chain recombines TRBV7-9 with TRBJ1-5; D might be TRBD1 (5 bases). Germline lookup yields CDR1 SEHNR and CDR2 FQNEAQ (reference sequence). CDR3 size: 14 residues. V dropped 6 bases and J dropped 0 bases, with 9 bases sitting between them. CDR3 nucleotides: TGTGCCAGCAGTAGCGGGGGTAGCAATCAGCCCCAGCATTTT. It specifies CASSSGGSNQPQHF.

The chain couples TRBV28 to TRBJ1-3; 7 nucleotides agree with TRBD1. This CDR3 comprises 16 residues. Germline CDR1 is MDHEN and CDR2 is SYDVKM. J was trimmed by 0 bases and V by 2 bases; bases with no gene match: 4. The CDR3 loop reads CASSLVGTASGNTIYF. In DNA form, the CDR3 reads TGTGCCAGCAGTTTAGTCGGGACAGCCTCTGGAAACACCATATATTTT.

The rearrangement uses TRBV19 and TRBJ2-2; D might be TRBD1 (5 bases). In germline, CDR1 is LNHDA, CDR2 SQIVND (reference sequence). The V and J ends lost 2 bases and 3 bases respectively, with 13 bases between them. This CDR3 is 16 amino acids long. In DNA, the CDR3 is TGTGCCAGTAGTATAATAGGGGCCCTCGACACCGGGGAGCTGTTTTTT. It specifies CASSIIGALDTGELFF.

The DNA of the CDR3 is TGTGCCAGTTTGGTCGGGGATGGGACTCCTAATGAGCAGTTCTTC. Residues: CASLVGDGTPNEQFF. The chain carries TRBV5-4 and TRBJ2-1; D may be TRBD2 (6 bases). The CDR3 contains 15 residues. Deletions cut 8 bases from V and 7 bases from J, with 22 bases between. Germline-derived CDR1 and CDR2 are SGHNT and YYREEE (reference sequence).

This clone was seen a single time. The V call is TRBV28, the J call TRBJ2-1, with TRBD2 identical over 7 bases. V lost 7 bases to trimming and J lost 3 bases; unmatched junction nucleotides: 12. Germline loops: CDR1 MDHEN, CDR2 SYDVKM. The CDR3 spans 16 residues. The DNA for the CDR3 is TGTGCCAGCAACCCCGGGGGGAGCGGGGTCTACAATGAGCAGTTCTTC. This codes for CASNPGGSGVYNEQFF.